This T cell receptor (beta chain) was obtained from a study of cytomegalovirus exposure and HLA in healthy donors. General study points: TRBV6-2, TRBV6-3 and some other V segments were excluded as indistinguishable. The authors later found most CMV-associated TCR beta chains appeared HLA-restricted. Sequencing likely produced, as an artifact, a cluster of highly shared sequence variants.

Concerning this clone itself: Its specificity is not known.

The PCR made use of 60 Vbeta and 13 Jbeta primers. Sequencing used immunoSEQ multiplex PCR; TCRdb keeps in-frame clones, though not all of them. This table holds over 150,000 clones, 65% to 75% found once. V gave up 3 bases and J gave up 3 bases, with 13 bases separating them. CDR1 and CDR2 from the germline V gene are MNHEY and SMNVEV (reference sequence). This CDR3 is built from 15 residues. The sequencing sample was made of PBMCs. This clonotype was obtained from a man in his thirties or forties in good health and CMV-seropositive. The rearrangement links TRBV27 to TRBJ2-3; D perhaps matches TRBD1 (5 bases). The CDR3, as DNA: TGTGCCAGCAGTTTGGAAGGGGTTAGGACAGATACGCAGTATTTT. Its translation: CASSLEGVRTDTQYF.